The rows below give T cell receptor beta chains drawn from one sample of a study of cytomegalovirus exposure and HLA in healthy donors. Clones were sequenced by immunoSEQ multiplex PCR, and TCRdb holds only the in-frame ones, with some missing. The profile shows about 160,000 clones, 70% to 90% of them singletons. The sample consisted of PBMCs. These receptors all come from a man aged 18-30 years in good health and CMV-seropositive. The CDR3 runs from the conserved cysteine through the conserved F or W. The order of the fields is V gene, clone size, D gene, J gene, CDR3 DNA, CDR3 protein. A D gene is named only where the DNA matches it firmly. Rows give clone size only sometimes, using once, few, many, or a class for an expanded clone.

TRBV5-1	.	TRBD1	TRBJ1-2	TGCGCCAGCAGCCGGGGACAGGCGAGCACGTATGGCTACACCTTC	CASSRGQASTYGYTF
TRBV7-6	.	.	TRBJ1-4	TGTGCCAGCAGCCGCGGGCGTAGTAATGAAAAACTGTTTTTT	CASSRGRSNEKLFF
TRBV9	few	.	TRBJ1-2	TGTGCCAGCAATGGAGGGGACTATGGCTACACCTTC	CASNGGDYGYTF
TRBV19	.	TRBD2	TRBJ2-7	TGTGCCAGTAATTCTCGAGCGGGGGGCCCTCCCTACGAGCAGTACTTC	CASNSRAGGPPYEQYF
TRBV7-9	few	.	TRBJ2-1	TGTGCCAGCAGCTTAGATAGGGGGGGCTCCTACAATGAGCAGTTCTTC	CASSLDRGGSYNEQFF
TRBV5-1	.	.	TRBJ2-7	TGCGCCAGCAGGCTGCGGACAGCCTACGAGCAGTACTTC	CASRLRTAYEQYF
TRBV4-2	.	.	TRBJ1-1	TGTGCCAGCAGCCAAGAATGGGCCAGGCAAAACACTGAAGCTTTCTTT	CASSQEWARQNTEAFF
TRBV11-3	.	.	TRBJ2-6	TGTGCCAGCAGCCCCCAGGGGGCCAACGTCCTGACTTTC	CASSPQGANVLTF
TRBV19	.	.	TRBJ1-3	TGTGCCAGTAGTATGGACATGACAGGAAACACCATATATTTT	CASSMDMTGNTIYF
TRBV28	.	TRBD1	TRBJ1-2	TGTGCCAGCAGCTCGGGACAGGACTATGGCTACACCTTC	CASSSGQDYGYTF
TRBV11-1	.	.	TRBJ2-3	TGTGCCAGCAGCTTAATCCTTTCCACAGATACGCAGTATTTT	CASSLILSTDTQYF
TRBV18	.	TRBD1	TRBJ1-5	TGTGCCAGCAAGGACAGGGTCGATAGCAATCAGCCCCAGCATTTT	CASKDRVDSNQPQHF
TRBV16	.	.	TRBJ2-7	TGTGCCAGCAGCCGAAATCAGGGCCACGAGCAGTACTTC	CASSRNQGHEQYF